Below, 28 T cell receptor beta chains from the same sample are listed, as sequenced in a study of molecular identifiers for immune sequencing clone quantification. A single record per CDR3 protein comes from TCRdb applying MiXCR to the PCR reads. The sample has about 510,000 distinct CDR3 sequences, around 21% seen once. Sample: naive CD8+ T cells from blood, with Jurkat cell RNA spiked in. Sample subset: FACS-sorted CD8+CD4-CCR7+CD45RA+ naive T cells. The receptors stem from a human donor in good health. Some libraries in this study had Jurkat cell RNA spiked in.

This clonotype was seen many times. The rearrangement joins TRBV14 to TRBJ2-7; D uncertain. CDR3 length: 14 amino acids. Germline V gene sequence: CDR1 SGHDN, CDR2 FVKESK. V dropped 5 bases and J dropped 3 bases, with 14 bases sitting between them. CDR3 DNA: TGTGCCAGCAGCGCCCGGCCGGGTGGCTACGAGCAGTACTTC. Translating it yields CASSARPGGYEQYF.

This clonotype was picked up many times. The chain employs TRBV12-5 and TRBJ2-2, with D possibly matching TRBD1 (6 bases). Germline lookup yields CDR1 LGHNT and CDR2 FRNRAP. The V and J ends lost 5 bases and 7 bases respectively, with 14 bases between them. CDR3 size: 14 residues. CDR3 loop: CASGPQGPYGELFF. CDR3 DNA sequence: TGTGCTAGTGGTCCACAGGGTCCGTACGGGGAGCTGTTTTTT.

As concerns this clonotype: This may stem from a read error, because a much larger clone lies one nucleotide away. This CDR3 is missing its conserved last phenylalanine or tryptophan, likely due to a read error. The CDR3 spells CASSSISGTSWEQYY. The CDR3, as DNA: TGTGCCAGCAGCTCAATATCCGGGACTTCTTGGGAGCAGTACTAC. This chain connects TRBV6-5 to TRBJ2-7, with a possible D match to TRBD2 (6 bases). Per the germline V gene, CDR1 is MNHEY and CDR2 is SVGAGI. The V and J ends lost 6 bases and 7 bases respectively, with 22 bases between them. This CDR3 contains 15 residues.

This clonotype appeared a few times. This rearrangement joins TRBV20-1 to TRBJ1-2; 7 positions match TRBD1. CDR1 is DFQATT, CDR2 SNEGSKA, per germline (reference sequence). V shed 0 bases and J 3 bases; nucleotides not matched to a gene: 13. This CDR3 contains 17 residues. The CDR3 coding sequence is TGCAGTGCTAGAGATTGGGGACAGCGAGGGGAAGACTATGGCTACACCTTC. This sequence encodes CSARDWGQRGEDYGYTF.

The chain combines TRBV6-5 with TRBJ1-6; D unclear. V was cut by 2 bases and J by 9 bases, with 8 bases left in between. Per the germline V gene, CDR1 is MNHEY and CDR2 is SVGAGI. This CDR3 has 13 residues. For the CDR3, the DNA is TGTGCCAGCAGTTACGGGGTTACTTCACCCCTCCACTTT. Protein sequence: CASSYGVTSPLHF.

This clonotype was seen at least ten times. The rearrangement links TRBV6-5 to TRBJ2-7, with 8 bases aligning to TRBD2. Germline V CDR1 and CDR2: MNHEY, SVGAGI. The CDR3 is 13 amino acids. J lost 3 bases, V lost 2 bases, and 0 bases had no gene match. CDR3 sequence (DNA): TGTGCCAGCAGTTACGCGGGAGGCTACGAGCAGTACTTC. Amino acids: CASSYAGGYEQYF.

This clonotype was seen ten or more times. The V and J genes are TRBV20-1 and TRBJ1-1; D is unclear. Trimming removed 0 bases from V and 1 base from J, with 9 bases in between. The CDR3 is 14 residues long. Germline CDR1 is DFQATT and CDR2 is SNEGSKA (reference sequence). In nucleotides, the CDR3 is TGCAGTGCTAGAGATAGCCGGGAGAACACTGAAGCTTTCTTT. Translated: CSARDSRENTEAFF.

The rearrangement joins TRBV4-1 to TRBJ1-5; 7 bases match TRBD1. Trimming at V came to 6 bases and at J to 5 bases, leaving 7 bases not matched to a gene. Germline loops: CDR1 MGHRA, CDR2 YSYEKL. This CDR3 spans 14 amino acids. The CDR3 bases are TGCGCCAGCAGTCAGACAGGGCCCTATCAGCCCCAGCATTTT. It codes for CASSQTGPYQPQHF.

The chain couples TRBV5-3 to TRBJ2-7; D tentatively fits TRBD1 or TRBD2 (5 bases each). TRBV5-3 qualifies as an ORF whose function is uncertain. V was trimmed by 8 bases and J by 4 bases, leaving 16 bases between them. The CDR3 length is 13 residues. The CDR3 reads CASSRDGDYEQYF. CDR3 nucleotide sequence: TGTGCCAGCAGCCGGGACGGGGATTACGAGCAGTACTTC.

This clonotype was seen a few times. V and J are TRBV19 and TRBJ2-1, with 10 positions matching TRBD2. Losses at the gene ends were 3 bases for V and 3 bases for J; bases not matched to a gene: 2. Germline CDR1 LNHDA, CDR2 SQIVND (reference sequence). The CDR3 runs to 15 residues. The CDR3 bases are TGTGCCAGTAGTATCGGGACTAGCGACTACAATGAGCAGTTCTTC. It yields the protein CASSIGTSDYNEQFF.

This clonotype was picked up many times. The chain has TRBV29-1 and TRBJ1-5; the D is unclear. Germline V gene data show CDR1 as SQVTM and CDR2 as ANQGSEA. With 0 bases removed from V and 7 bases from J, the gap between germline ends came to 25 bases. The CDR3 spans 18 residues. The CDR3 here is CSVEDKARAPEGSQPQHF. The CDR3 DNA reads TGCAGCGTTGAAGATAAAGCTCGAGCCCCAGAGGGTAGCCAGCCCCAGCATTTT. Drawing the rest from reference TRBV29-1 and TRBJ1-5, the complete variable domain is SAVISQKPSRDICQRGTSLTIQCQVDSQVTMMFWYRQQPGQSLTLIATANQGSEATYESGFVIDKFPISRPNLTFSTLTVSNMSPEDSSIYLCSVEDKARAPEGSQPQHFGDGTRLSIL.

This chain links TRBV19 with TRBJ2-3; 9 bases line up with TRBD2. Germline V gene lookup returns CDR1 LNHDA and CDR2 SQIVND (reference sequence). The CDR3 is 15 amino acids. Trimming removed 8 bases from V and 6 bases from J; junction bases left unmatched: 12. The CDR3 DNA sequence: TGTGCCAGTCGTGTTAGCGGGGGCTCGGGTGATACGCAGTATTTT. This translates into CASRVSGGSGDTQYF.

Of note for this clonotype: It may be a read error: a sequence one base away is much more abundant. The CDR3, as DNA: TGTGCCGGTCACGGGAACACTGAAGCTTTCTTT. Encoded protein: CAGHGNTEAFF. The genes are TRBV30 and TRBJ1-1; D not certain. The V end was cut by 8 bases, the J end by 1 base, with 8 bases between. The CDR3 totals 11 residues. CDR1 and CDR2 from the germline V gene are GTSNPN and SVGIG (reference sequence).

About this clonotype itself: It may be a read error: a sequence one base away is much more abundant. The V and J genes are TRBV7-2 and TRBJ1-1, with D maybe TRBD1 (6 bases). The CDR3 is made up of 14 amino acids. CDR1 and CDR2 (germline): SGHTA, FQGNSA. CDR3 residues: CASNLSGENTEAFF. The CDR3 nucleotides read TGTGCCAGCAACTTATCAGGGGAGAACACTGAAGCTTTCTTT.

This chain uses TRBV10-3 with TRBJ2-1; tentative D call: TRBD2 (6 bases). Trimming removed 8 bases from V and 8 bases from J, with 13 bases in between. CDR1 is ENHRY and CDR2 is SYGVKD in the germline V gene. This CDR3 has 12 residues. The DNA of the CDR3 is TGTGCCATCGGGGGGTCGGTCGATGAGCAGTTCTTC. Protein: CAIGGSVDEQFF.

Points on this clonotype: One base away lies a much larger clone, so this may be a sequencing read error. This chain uses TRBV2 with TRBJ2-3; D might be TRBD1 (5 bases). The CDR3 sequence is 14 residues long. In germline, CDR1 is SNHLY, CDR2 FYNNEI. V lost 8 bases, J lost 1 base, and 13 bases lay in between. Here the CDR3 DNA reads TGTGCCAGCGGCTTTAGCAGGGGCACAGATACGCAGTATTTT. Amino acid sequence: CASGFSRGTDTQYF.

This clonotype was seen just once. At one end, the junction sequence differs from germline, possibly due to a read error. The chain uses TRBV7-9 and TRBJ2-3, with TRBD2 as a possible D gene (6 bases). CDR3 length: 15 amino acids. Germline V gene lookup returns CDR1 SEHNR and CDR2 FQNEAQ (reference sequence). CDR3 sequence: CASSLAGGITDTRYF. As DNA, the CDR3 is TGTGCCAGCAGCTTAGCCGGGGGAATAACAGATACGCGGTATTTT.

The chain is built from TRBV20-1 and TRBJ2-7, with TRBD1 matching 8 bases. V shed 2 bases and J 3 bases; nucleotides not matched to a gene: 9. Germline V CDR1 and CDR2: DFQATT, SNEGSKA (reference sequence). This CDR3 is built from 15 residues. The CDR3 region has the DNA TGCAGTGCTAGACCATCCCCGGGACAGGTCTACGAGCAGTACTTC. This encodes CSARPSPGQVYEQYF.

In its sample, this clonotype was seen many times. The chain carries TRBV13 and TRBJ2-6; TRBD1 aligns across 7 bases. Germline V gene lookup returns CDR1 PRHDT and CDR2 FYEKMQ (reference sequence). The CDR3 runs 14 residues. V was pared by 5 bases and J by 4 bases, with 2 bases of the junction left unmatched. DNA for the CDR3: TGTGCCAGCAGCCCGGACAGGGGGGCCAACGTCCTGACTTTC. Its translation: CASSPDRGANVLTF.

This clonotype has a count of ten or more. One end of the junction is discordant with germline, which a read error may explain. The chain is built from TRBV12-3 or TRBV12-4 and TRBJ1-1; D unresolved. The CDR3 loop spans 12 amino acids. CDR3 loop: CASSLVMVEAFF. The DNA for the CDR3 is TGTGCCAGCAGCTTAGTCATGGTAGAAGCTTTCTTT.

This clonotype was recorded many times. The V and J genes are TRBV25-1 and TRBJ1-1, with D possibly matching TRBD1 (5 bases). The germline V gene has CDR1 MGHDK and CDR2 SYGVNS. V lost 5 bases and J 5 bases, leaving 12 bases between the germline ends. This CDR3 is 13 amino acids long. The CDR3 region is CASSIGGDTEAFF. In DNA form, the CDR3 reads TGTGCCAGCAGTATTGGAGGGGATACTGAAGCTTTCTTT.

Ten or more counts support this clonotype. The rearrangement links TRBV19 to TRBJ2-1; D gene unclear. Germline values: CDR1 LNHDA, CDR2 SQIVND (reference sequence). There are 14 residues in the CDR3. The V end was cut by 6 bases, the J end by 8 bases, with 17 bases between. CDR3 bases: TGTGCCAGTAGCCCGGCCCCCCCCACAGATGAGCAGTTCTTC. It is translated as CASSPAPPTDEQFF.

A word on this clonotype: An end of the junction does not agree with germline; a read error may underlie this. The chain is built from TRBV7-6 and TRBJ2-3, with TRBD2 identical over 11 bases. Germline CDR1 reads SGHVS; CDR2 reads FNYEAQ. This CDR3 region has 15 residues. The CDR3 bases are TGTGCCAGCGGCTTACTAGCGGGAGTTGGGGATACGCAGTATTTT. This gives the protein CASGLLAGVGDTQYF.

The chain carries TRBV13 and TRBJ2-2, with TRBD1 matching over 11 bases. Germline trimming cut 4 bases from V and 7 bases from J; bases unmatched to any gene: 5. The CDR3 is 15 amino acids. CDR1 PRHDT and CDR2 FYEKMQ come from the germline V gene (reference sequence). The CDR3 coding sequence is TGTGCCAGCAGCTGGACAGGGGGCGCGAACGGGGAGCTGTTTTTT. Translated, it gives CASSWTGGANGELFF.

The gene calls are TRBV28 and TRBJ1-4, with D possibly matching TRBD1 (5 bases). The CDR3 runs 14 residues. Trimming shortened V by 6 bases and J by 7 bases, and 15 bases separated the two germline ends. Per the germline V gene, CDR1 is MDHEN and CDR2 is SYDVKM. The CDR3 nucleotides are TGTGCCAGCAGGAAACAGGCCAGGAGTGAAAAACTGTTTTTT. Protein sequence: CASRKQARSEKLFF.

This clonotype was observed a handful of times. The chain joins TRBV20-1 to TRBJ2-1, with 8 bases aligning to TRBD2. CDR1 DFQATT and CDR2 SNEGSKA come from the germline V gene (reference sequence). The CDR3 contains 14 residues. Trimming removed 1 base from V and 4 bases from J; junction bases left unmatched: 3. The CDR3 is CSARAAGGYNEQFF. Written as DNA, the CDR3 is TGCAGTGCTAGAGCGGCGGGAGGATACAATGAGCAGTTCTTC.

This clonotype has ten or more counts. The chain links TRBV7-9 to TRBJ1-1; D ambiguous. Trimming took off 8 bases at V and 8 bases at J, with 12 bases between the two ends. The CDR3 consists of 11 residues. The germline gives CDR1 SEHNR, CDR2 FQNEAQ (reference sequence). CDR3 coding DNA: TGTGCCAGCCGGACGGACTCCGAAGCTTTCTTT. This codes for CASRTDSEAFF.

This clonotype was seen ten or more times. This rearrangement joins TRBV5-1 to TRBJ2-5, with D uncertain. Trimming took off 0 bases at V and 6 bases at J, with 6 bases between the two ends. Germline CDR1 is SGHRS and CDR2 is YFSETQ. The CDR3 consists of 12 residues. The CDR3 DNA is TGCGCCAGCAGCTTGGAACGCCAGACCCAGTACTTC. Its translation: CASSLERQTQYF.